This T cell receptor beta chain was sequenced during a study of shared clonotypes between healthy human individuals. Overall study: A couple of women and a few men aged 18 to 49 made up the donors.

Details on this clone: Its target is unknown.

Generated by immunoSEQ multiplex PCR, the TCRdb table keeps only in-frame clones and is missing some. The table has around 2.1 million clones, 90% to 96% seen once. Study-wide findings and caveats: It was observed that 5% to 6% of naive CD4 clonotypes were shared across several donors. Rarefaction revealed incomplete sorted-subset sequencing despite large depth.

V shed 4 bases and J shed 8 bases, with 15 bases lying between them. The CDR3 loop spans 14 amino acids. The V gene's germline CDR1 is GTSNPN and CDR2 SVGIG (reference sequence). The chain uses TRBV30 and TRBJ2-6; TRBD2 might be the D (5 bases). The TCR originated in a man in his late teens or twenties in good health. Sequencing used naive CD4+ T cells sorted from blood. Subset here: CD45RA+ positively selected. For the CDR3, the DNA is TGTGCCTGGATTCCTCCCCCCGGGACCAACGTCCTGACTTTC. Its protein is CAWIPPPGTNVLTF.